The 10 T cell receptor beta chains given below trace back to one sample, sequenced in a study of blood T cell repertoires in COVID-19. TCRdb's table, derived via immunoSEQ multiplex PCR, lists solely in-frame clones and lacks some. In the table there are approximately 170,000 clones, 70% to 85% of which are singletons. The sequencing sample was made of peripheral blood. These receptors were obtained from a man between 60 and 75 years old who had recovered from COVID-19.

The chain uses TRBV5-1 and TRBJ2-5, with D perhaps TRBD2 (5 bases). Per the germline V gene, CDR1 is SGHRS and CDR2 is YFSETQ. The CDR3 has 17 amino acids. The V end was cut by 2 bases, the J end by 4 bases, with 21 bases between. The CDR3 DNA follows: TGCGCCAGCAGCTTCTACTCAAACACCGGGGTTTTAGAGACCCAGTACTTC. Its translation: CASSFYSNTGVLETQYF. Supplemented by reference TRBV5-1 and TRBJ2-5, the full variable domain reads KAGVTQTPRYLIKTRGQQVTLSCSPISGHRSVSWYQQTPGQGLQFLFEYFSETQRNKGNFPGRFSGRQFSNSRSEMNVSTLELGDSALYLCASSFYSNTGVLETQYFGPGTRLLVL.

CDR3 sequence reads: CASSDGGAGTDTQYF. In DNA form, the CDR3 reads TGTGCCAGCAGCGATGGGGGGGCTGGCACAGATACGCAGTATTTT. This chain uses TRBV7-9 with TRBJ2-3; perhaps TRBD2 as D (7 bases). Trimming took off 5 bases at V and 1 base at J, with 13 bases between the two ends. Germline CDR1 reads SEHNR; CDR2 reads FQNEAQ (reference sequence). CDR3 length: 15 amino acids.

This chain links TRBV18 with TRBJ1-6; 9 bases fit TRBD1. The V and J ends lost 6 bases and 9 bases, in that order; junction bases with no gene match: 6. Germline V gene sequence: CDR1 KGHSH, CDR2 LQKENI. There are 14 residues in the CDR3. CDR3 loop: CASSQGQGGSPLHF. The CDR3 nucleotides are TGTGCCAGCTCCCAGGGACAGGGTGGTTCACCCCTCCACTTT.

The V and J genes are TRBV12-3 or TRBV12-4 and TRBJ1-2; possibly TRBD1 for D (5 bases). V was trimmed by 3 bases and J by 8 bases, leaving 13 bases between them. This CDR3 comprises 13 residues. The CDR3 loop is CASSFGGSRGYTF. DNA for the CDR3: TGTGCCAGCAGTTTTGGGGGGAGCCGGGGCTACACCTTC.

This clone was detected only once. V gene TRBV6-8 combines with J gene TRBJ2-7; possible D gene TRBD2, 6 bases. V was shortened by 1 base and J by 0 bases, with 19 bases between the two germline ends. In germline, CDR1 is MNHGY, CDR2 SAAAGT. This CDR3 region has 18 residues. The CDR3 reads CASSYCPEGGCNSYEQYF. CDR3 coding DNA: TGTGCCAGCAGTTACTGCCCTGAGGGAGGTTGCAACTCCTACGAGCAGTACTTC.

This sequence joins TRBV6-6 and TRBJ1-1, with D unclear. Germline loops: CDR1 MNHNY, CDR2 SVGAGI (reference sequence). This CDR3 comprises 13 residues. V was clipped by 6 bases and J by 11 bases, with 19 bases between them. The CDR3 sequence: CASSLGPSGGAFF. CDR3 sequence (DNA): TGTGCCAGCAGCCTCGGACCCAGTGGAGGGGCTTTCTTT.

The chain couples TRBV4-2 to TRBJ1-4; 8 nucleotides agree with TRBD1. The CDR3 is 14 amino acids. Germline V gene sequence: CDR1 LGHNA, CDR2 YNFKEQ. V lost 4 bases to trimming and J lost 5 bases; unmatched junction nucleotides: 3. In DNA, the CDR3 is TGTGCCAGCAGCCCCGGGACAGGAAATGAAAAACTGTTTTTT. This gives the protein CASSPGTGNEKLFF.

The rearrangement joins TRBV29-1 to TRBJ2-3; 11 bases line up with TRBD2. Trimming took 4 bases from V and 0 from J; bases not matched to a gene: 3. CDR3 size: 15 residues. Looked up from germline, CDR1 is SQVTM and CDR2 is ANQGSEA. The CDR3 DNA follows: TGCAGCGTTGCCCCTAGCGGGGGGAGCACAGATACGCAGTATTTT. Its protein is CSVAPSGGSTDTQYF.

The chain combines TRBV7-8 with TRBJ2-7; D remains unclear. CDR3 length equals 13 residues. Trimming cost V 4 bases and J 7 bases, with 14 bases left between them. Germline CDR1 SGHVS, CDR2 FQNEAQ. The CDR3 nucleotides read TGTGCCAGCAGCTCTCATTTTCGGGTAGAGCAGTACTTC. Protein product: CASSSHFRVEQYF. The full variable domain, completed using reference TRBV7-8 and TRBJ2-7, is GAGVSQSPRYKVAKRGQDVALRCDPISGHVSLFWYQQALGQGPEFLTYFQNEAQLDKSGLPSDRFFAERPEGSVSTLKIQRTQQEDSAVYLCASSSHFRVEQYFGPGTRLTVT.

In the case of this clone: Relative to the germline gene, one junction end is altered; a read error may explain this. V gene TRBV7-7 combines with J gene TRBJ2-7; 11 bases are a match to TRBD2. The CDR3 covers 15 residues. Germline CDR1 and CDR2: SSHAT and FNYEAQ (reference sequence). The CDR3 DNA is TGTGCTAGCAGCGTGGGGACTAGCGGTCCCTACGAGCAGTACTTC. This gives the protein CASSVGTSGPYEQYF.